Listed below are T cell receptor beta chains from one sample, sequenced in a study of spatial heterogeneity in lung cancer. TCRdb passed the 5' RACE reads through MiXCR, listing each CDR3 protein once. The table includes about 27,000 distinct CDR3 sequences, roughly 6.6% detected once. Sequencing used lung tumor tissue, obtained at surgery. Source of these receptors: a male donor with early-stage non-small cell lung cancer. The CDR3 runs from the conserved cysteine through the conserved F or W. A D gene is named only where the DNA matches it firmly. Rows give clone size only sometimes, using once, few, many, or a class for an expanded clone.

cdr3_aa cdr3_nt j_call cdr3_length d_call clone_size v_call
CASSFDRTEAFF TGTGCCAGCAGTTTTGACAGAACTGAAGCTTTCTTT TRBJ1-1 12 - many TRBV27
CASSRSRGNQPQHF TGTGCCAGTAGCCGGAGCAGGGGCAATCAGCCCCAGCATTTT TRBJ1-5 14 - few TRBV2
CASSVGTRFLREQFF TGTGCCAGCAGTGTCGGGACTCGGTTCCTTCGAGAGCAGTTCTTC TRBJ2-1 15 - many TRBV27
CASSRTVTYEQYF TGTGCCAGCAGTCGGACCGTAACCTACGAGCAGTACTTC TRBJ2-7 13 - many TRBV6-2/TRBV6-3
CASSQFVDGEETQYF TGTGCCAGCAGCCAATTTGTCGACGGAGAAGAGACCCAGTACTTC TRBJ2-5 15 - many TRBV4-2
CASSYRAQYQETQYF TGTGCCAGCAGTTACCGGGCCCAGTACCAAGAGACCCAGTACTTC TRBJ2-5 15 - many TRBV6-5
CSADAGSNEQFF TGCAGTGCAGACGCGGGGAGCAATGAGCAGTTCTTC TRBJ2-1 12 - many TRBV20-1
CASSQDDKNNEQFF TGTGCCAGCAGCCAAGATGACAAAAACAATGAGCAGTTCTTC TRBJ2-1 14 - few TRBV4-2
CASRQRPKETQYF TGTGCCAGCAGACAGCGTCCGAAAGAGACCCAGTACTTC TRBJ2-5 13 - - TRBV28
CSARGGTGAYEQYF TGCAGTGCTAGGGGAGGGACAGGGGCCTACGAGCAGTACTTC TRBJ2-7 14 TRBD1 many TRBV20-1
CASSSGGTNQETQYF TGCGCCAGCAGCTCTGGGGGGACTAACCAAGAGACCCAGTACTTC TRBJ2-5 15 TRBD2 many TRBV5-1
CASSQDGTPSSYEQYF TGTGCCAGCAGCCAAGATGGGACACCCAGCTCCTACGAGCAGTACTTC TRBJ2-7 16 - many TRBV4-2
CSVEVHREIQYF TGCAGCGTTGAAGTACACAGGGAAATCCAGTACTTC TRBJ2-7 12 - many TRBV29-1
CASREGQSGYTF TGTGCCAGCAGAGAGGGACAATCTGGCTACACCTTC TRBJ1-2 12 - many TRBV6-6
CASHGGAGAKNIQYF TGTGCCAGCCATGGGGGGGCTGGGGCCAAAAACATTCAGTACTTC TRBJ2-4 15 - many TRBV28
CASSLGPNYEQYF TGTGCCAGCAGCTTAGGTCCTAACTACGAGCAGTACTTC TRBJ2-7 13 - medium-sized TRBV7-6
CASSSSGKEETQYF TGTGCCAGCAGTTCCTCGGGGAAGGAGGAGACCCAGTACTTC TRBJ2-5 14 - many TRBV28
CASSRSGESGSQYF TGTGCCAGCAGCAGATCGGGTGAAAGCGGGTCGCAGTATTTT TRBJ2-3 14 - few TRBV7-6
CASSETGLRSYEQYF TGCGCCAGCAGTGAGACTGGGCTGAGGTCCTACGAGCAGTACTTC TRBJ2-7 15 - many TRBV5-1
CASRGQGGSPLHF TGTGCCAGCAGGGGACAGGGCGGATCACCCCTCCACTTT TRBJ1-6 13 TRBD1 - TRBV2
CSAPLAGPIGEQYF TGCAGTGCACCCCTAGCGGGTCCCATAGGGGAGCAGTACTTC TRBJ2-7 14 TRBD2 few TRBV20-1
CSAGPAAPNTGELFF TGCAGTGCCGGGCCAGCAGCACCGAACACCGGGGAGCTGTTTTTT TRBJ2-2 15 - few TRBV20-1
CASSPRGPMNTEAFF TGTGCCAGCAGTCCCCGGGGACCGATGAACACTGAAGCTTTCTTT TRBJ1-1 15 - many TRBV27
CASSLEGTEAFF TGCGCCAGCAGCTTGGAGGGAACTGAAGCTTTCTTT TRBJ1-1 12 - many TRBV5-1
CASSFGGRVRIDEQFF TGTGCCAGCAGCTTCGGCGGGAGGGTCAGAATCGATGAGCAGTTCTTC TRBJ2-1 16 TRBD2 few TRBV5-5
CASSQGWPDTEAFF TGTGCCAGCAGCCAAGGATGGCCGGACACTGAAGCTTTCTTT TRBJ1-1 14 - medium-sized TRBV14
CASRKGSMNTGELFF TGTGCCAGCAGAAAAGGGAGCATGAACACCGGGGAGCTGTTTTTT TRBJ2-2 15 - - TRBV7-9
CAISLTPERDSPLHF TGTGCCATCAGCTTGACACCCGAAAGGGATTCACCCCTCCACTTT TRBJ1-6 15 - many TRBV10-3
CASSRPRQGVSYGYTF TGTGCCAGCAGCAGGCCGAGGCAGGGGGTTTCCTATGGCTACACCTTC TRBJ1-2 16 TRBD1 few TRBV7-9
CSAGRGRSTDTQYF TGCAGTGCTGGCCGGGGGCGGAGCACAGATACGCAGTATTTT TRBJ2-3 14 - many TRBV20-1
CASSQTASQTEAFF TGTGCCAGCAGCCAGACGGCAAGCCAGACTGAAGCTTTCTTT TRBJ1-1 14 - few TRBV3-1
CASSLRTVDHYGYTF TGTGCCAGCAGCTTAAGGACAGTGGATCACTATGGCTACACCTTC TRBJ1-2 15 - few TRBV7-8
CSVQGGLGQFF TGCAGCGTCCAGGGGGGGTTAGGGCAGTTCTTC TRBJ2-1 11 - many TRBV29-1
CASSGSPQETQYF TGTGCCAGCAGCGGGAGCCCCCAAGAGACCCAGTACTTC TRBJ2-5 13 - many TRBV3-1
CATSDLGTSDEQFF TGTGCCACCAGTGATTTGGGGACTAGCGATGAGCAGTTCTTC TRBJ2-1 14 TRBD2 medium-sized TRBV24-1
CASSAGQGAILDTEAFF TGCGCCAGCAGCGCCGGACAGGGGGCTATATTGGACACTGAAGCTTTCTTT TRBJ1-1 17 TRBD1 few TRBV5-1
CATYLAGQPQHF TGTGCCACATACCTGGCTGGCCAGCCCCAGCATTTT TRBJ1-5 12 - many TRBV6-1
CASSLSGADTQYF TGTGCCAGCAGCTTGAGTGGGGCAGATACGCAGTATTTT TRBJ2-3 13 - - TRBV5-4
CSASLVAGAGDTQYF TGCAGTGCTAGCCTAGTAGCGGGTGCTGGAGATACGCAGTATTTT TRBJ2-3 15 TRBD2 few TRBV20-1
CASSPGDRDNSPLHF TGCGCCAGCAGCCCCGGTGACAGGGATAATTCACCCCTCCACTTT TRBJ1-6 15 TRBD1 many TRBV5-1
CAISPAFPGELFF TGTGCCATCAGCCCCGCGTTTCCCGGGGAGCTGTTTTTT TRBJ2-2 13 - - TRBV10-3
CASSSPGQALYSYNEQFF TGTGCCAGCAGCTCACCGGGACAGGCACTATACTCCTACAATGAGCAGTTCTTC TRBJ2-1 18 TRBD1 - TRBV5-4
CASSEVQGGKTQYF TGTGCCAGCAGTGAGGTACAGGGAGGAAAGACCCAGTACTTC TRBJ2-5 14 - - TRBV25-1
CASSPQGPRSGNTIYF TGTGCCAGCAGCCCCCAGGGCCCCCGCTCTGGAAACACCATATATTTT TRBJ1-3 16 - - TRBV9
CATSRTGTAEIPQETQYF TGTGCCACCAGCAGAACGGGTACGGCCGAGATCCCCCAAGAGACCCAGTACTTC TRBJ2-5 18 - many TRBV15
CASTQGPTVYEQYF TGTGCCAGCACGCAGGGACCAACTGTCTACGAGCAGTACTTC TRBJ2-7 14 - - TRBV2
CASRGRRYEQYF TGTGCCAGCAGGGGTAGGAGATACGAGCAGTACTTC TRBJ2-7 12 - many TRBV2
CATSDFEETQYF TGTGCCACCAGTGATTTTGAAGAGACCCAGTACTTC TRBJ2-5 12 - medium-sized TRBV24-1
CASKILQGALADTQYF TGCGCCAGCAAAATTCTACAGGGGGCGCTCGCAGATACGCAGTATTTT TRBJ2-3 16 TRBD1 medium-sized TRBV5-1
CASSLRGPNSEQYF TGTGCCAGCAGCCTCAGGGGACCCAATTCCGAGCAGTACTTC TRBJ2-7 14 - many TRBV7-2
CASSPRTSGALENEQFF TGCGCCAGCAGCCCTCGGACTAGCGGGGCCCTGGAAAATGAGCAGTTCTTC TRBJ2-1 17 TRBD2 many TRBV4-3
CASSPGGAQYF TGTGCCAGCAGCCCTGGAGGGGCCCAGTACTTC TRBJ2-5 11 - many TRBV7-6
CSARGGEEGGPYRSSYNSPLHF TGCAGTGCTAGAGGAGGGGAAGAAGGAGGGCCCTACAGGAGCTCCTATAATTCACCCCTCCACTTT TRBJ1-6 22 - few TRBV20-1